This is a list of T cell receptor beta chains from one sample in a study of shared clonotypes between healthy human individuals. Clones were read by immunoSEQ multiplex PCR, and TCRdb kept only the in-frame ones, dropping some. The profile covers millions of clones, with over 85% appearing a single time and 0.1% to 0.15% taken by the ten largest. What was sequenced was naive CD4+ T cells sorted from blood. Source of these receptors: a man between 18 and 35 years old in good health. The CDR3 runs from the conserved cysteine through the conserved F or W. The D gene is left open where the match is weak. Size is omitted from some rows. Given values are once, few, many or a class for expanded clones.

d_call	clone_size	v_call	j_call	cdr3_nt	cdr3_aa
-	-	TRBV10-2	TRBJ1-2	TGCGCCAGCAGTGAGCCAACAACAGGCAGAGCTAACTATGGCTACACCTTC	CASSEPTTGRANYGYTF
TRBD2	-	TRBV5-4	TRBJ2-1	TGTGCCAGCAGCTCACCCGGGACTAGCGGGAGCAATGAGCAGTTCTTC	CASSSPGTSGSNEQFF
TRBD1	once	TRBV29-1	TRBJ2-1	TGCAGCGTTGAGGGCGACAGGGGAAGCTCCTACAATGAGCAGTTCTTC	CSVEGDRGSSYNEQFF
-	-	TRBV11-2	TRBJ2-7	TGTGCCAGCAGCCCAGGGATCGTTGGCGAGCAGTACTTC	CASSPGIVGEQYF
TRBD2	-	TRBV2	TRBJ2-7	TGTGCCAGCAGACGACTAGCGGGAGGCCACGAGCAGTACTTC	CASRRLAGGHEQYF
-	-	TRBV28	TRBJ1-4	TGTGCCAGCAGTTTCTTGGACTGGGGAAATGAAAAACTGTTTTTT	CASSFLDWGNEKLFF
TRBD1	-	TRBV5-1	TRBJ1-2	TGCGCCAGCAGCCACGGGACAGTAAATCCCCCGTATGGCTACACCTTC	CASSHGTVNPPYGYTF
-	once	TRBV28	TRBJ1-1	TGTGCCAGCAGTTTGGGCGTTACCGTCAACACTGAAGCTTTCTTT	CASSLGVTVNTEAFF
TRBD1	-	TRBV7-2	TRBJ1-2	TGTGCCAGCAGCCAGACAGGGGGCGATGGCTACACCTTC	CASSQTGGDGYTF
-	-	TRBV5-1	TRBJ2-3	TGCGCCAGCAGCACGGGGATGCAGGGATACACAGATACGCAGTATTTT	CASSTGMQGYTDTQYF
-	-	TRBV28	TRBJ2-2	TGTGCCATCCAGACCCAGGGAGCCGGGGAGCTGTTTTTT	CAIQTQGAGELFF
-	-	TRBV11-2	TRBJ1-6	TGTGCCAGCAGCCCCAGGGGAGGGGATTCACCCCTCCACTTT	CASSPRGGDSPLHF
-	-	TRBV6-1	TRBJ2-5	TGTGCCAGCACTACAGGGCGGGAGACCCAGTACTTC	CASTTGRETQYF
TRBD1	-	TRBV7-2	TRBJ1-1	TGTGCCAGCAAGGAGGACAGGGTGAACACTGAAGCTTTCTTT	CASKEDRVNTEAFF
-	-	TRBV5-1	TRBJ2-2	TGCGCCAGCAGTCCGGGGACCTGGATCGGGGAGCTGTTTTTT	CASSPGTWIGELFF
-	-	TRBV28	TRBJ1-3	TGTGCCAGCAGTTTTCCCAGGGGCACTGGAAACACCATATATTTT	CASSFPRGTGNTIYF
TRBD2	-	TRBV6-1	TRBJ2-3	TGTGCCAGCAGTGGGGGACTACTTGGAGATACGCAGTATTTT	CASSGGLLGDTQYF
-	once	TRBV30	TRBJ2-1	TGTGCCTGGAGTGTAGTTCAACCGCAGTTCTTC	CAWSVVQPQFF
-	-	TRBV15	TRBJ2-2	TGTGCCACCAGCAGAGATCCCCTTGGGGTGGCCGGGGAGCTGTTTTTT	CATSRDPLGVAGELFF
TRBD2	-	TRBV7-2	TRBJ2-5	TGTGCCAGCAGCTTGACTTCTAGCGGGGGGGCTCAAAAACGGGAGACCCAGTACTTC	CASSLTSSGGAQKRETQYF
TRBD1	once	TRBV6-6	TRBJ1-2	TGTGCCAGCAGTTTTTTCGACAGGGGTAACTATGGCTACACCTTC	CASSFFDRGNYGYTF
-	-	TRBV7-2	TRBJ2-2	TGTGCCAGCAGCCCTACCGGGACGGCGACCGGGGAGCTGTTTTTT	CASSPTGTATGELFF
TRBD1	-	TRBV10-3	TRBJ2-7	TGTGCCATCAGTGTTACCGGGACAGGGGACTACGAGCAGTACTTC	CAISVTGTGDYEQYF
-	-	TRBV11-2	TRBJ2-7	TGTGCCAGCAGCTTGGGGTCCGGCCACGAGCAGTACTTC	CASSLGSGHEQYF
TRBD1	-	TRBV10-3	TRBJ2-1	TGTGCCATCAGTTATCAGGGGGCCCTCAATGAGCAGTTCTTC	CAISYQGALNEQFF
-	-	TRBV28	TRBJ2-7	TGTGCCAGCAGTTTATCAGGGGCGGGCTCCGACGAGCAGTACTTC	CASSLSGAGSDEQYF
TRBD1	-	TRBV5-6	TRBJ1-6	TGTGCCAGCAGCCGGGACAGGGATTCACCCCTCCACTTT	CASSRDRDSPLHF
-	-	TRBV5-4	TRBJ2-7	TGTGCCAGCAGCGGGATGGCAGGGGACTACGAGCAGTACTTC	CASSGMAGDYEQYF
TRBD2	-	TRBV10-1	TRBJ2-1	TGCGCCAGCGCTTCTAGCGGGGGGGCGGATGAGCAGTTCTTC	CASASSGGADEQFF
TRBD2	-	TRBV5-6	TRBJ2-7	TGTGCCAGCAGCCTCGGGACTAGCGGCTCCTACGAGCAGTACTTC	CASSLGTSGSYEQYF
TRBD2	once	TRBV5-1	TRBJ2-3	TGCGCCAGCAGCTCCCAGTCCGGGACTACGGCAGATACGCAGTATTTT	CASSSQSGTTADTQYF
-	-	TRBV19	TRBJ2-6	TGTGCCAGTAGCCCCGTTTCCGGGGCCAACGTCCTGACTTTC	CASSPVSGANVLTF
TRBD1	-	TRBV2	TRBJ2-7	TGTGCCAGCACCTCCGGGACAGGGTCCTACGAGCAGTACTTC	CASTSGTGSYEQYF
TRBD1	-	TRBV14	TRBJ1-1	TGTGCCAGCAGCCCGCTTGGACAGGGGGCCAACACTGAAGCTTTCTTT	CASSPLGQGANTEAFF
-	-	TRBV6-5	TRBJ2-7	TGTGCCAGCAGTTCGCCCCGGGGGGCCACCTACGAGCAGTACTTC	CASSSPRGATYEQYF
-	-	TRBV4-1	TRBJ1-4	TGCGCCAGCAGCCCCTCCGGGACAACTAATGAAAAACTGTTTTTT	CASSPSGTTNEKLFF
-	-	TRBV7-2	TRBJ2-3	TGTGCCAGCAGCTCGGACGGTACTAGCACAGATACGCAGTATTTT	CASSSDGTSTDTQYF
-	-	TRBV11-2	TRBJ1-2	TGTGCCAGCAGCTTTCTGGGTGTGGGAGGTAACACCTTC	CASSFLGVGGNTF
-	-	TRBV4-1	TRBJ2-2	TGCGCCAGCAGCCAAGATCCACAGGGCCTCACCGGGGAGCTGTTTTTT	CASSQDPQGLTGELFF
-	-	TRBV5-6	TRBJ1-1	TGTGCCAGCAGCTTTGTAGGGCGCACTGAAGCTTTCTTT	CASSFVGRTEAFF
TRBD2	-	TRBV5-4	TRBJ2-7	TGTGCCAGCAGCCTCCTTAGCGGGAGCCGGGGCTACGAGCAGTACTTC	CASSLLSGSRGYEQYF
-	-	TRBV7-6	TRBJ2-1	TGTGCCAGCAGCCCCCCTCATTCGATGGAGGGAAGCTCCTACAATGAGCAGTTCTTC	CASSPPHSMEGSSYNEQFF
-	-	TRBV6-5	TRBJ1-2	TGTGCCAGCAGTAGGGGAAACTATGGCTACACCTTC	CASSRGNYGYTF
-	-	TRBV29-1	TRBJ1-1	TGCAGCGTTGAGCCCAGTAGAGAAGCTTTCTTT	CSVEPSREAFF
-	-	TRBV7-9	TRBJ2-7	TGTGCCAGCGGTACCTACGAGCAGTACTTC	CASGTYEQYF
TRBD1	once	TRBV27	TRBJ2-2	TGTGCCAGCAGTTCGAGTACAGGGGGAACCGGGGAGCTGTTTTTT	CASSSSTGGTGELFF
TRBD1	-	TRBV27	TRBJ2-7	TGTGCCAGCAGTTTAATCGCTAATCCAGGGGGCGGCTACGAGCAGTACTTC	CASSLIANPGGGYEQYF
-	-	TRBV21-1	TRBJ2-7	TGTGCCAGCAGCCGAAAGGGACGGAGCTCCTACGAGCAGTACTTC	CASSRKGRSSYEQYF
TRBD1	-	TRBV7-9	TRBJ1-1	TGTGCCAGCAGCTTGGACAGGAAATTGGTAACGAACACTGAAGCTTTCTTT	CASSLDRKLVTNTEAFF
-	once	TRBV5-1	TRBJ1-1	TGCGCCAGCAGCCTCGGGGGCGAAGCTTTCTTT	CASSLGGEAFF
-	-	TRBV11-2	TRBJ2-2	TGTGCCAGCAGCTCCAGCGGGCGATCGAACACCGGGGAGCTGTTTTTT	CASSSSGRSNTGELFF
TRBD2	-	TRBV18	TRBJ2-3	TGTGCCAGCTCACCGGGACTAGACCCAACAGATACGCAGTATTTT	CASSPGLDPTDTQYF